This T cell receptor beta chain was obtained from a study of chemoradiotherapy in HPV16-positive cancers. Produced via immunoSEQ multiplex PCR; TCRdb's table is partial and in-frame only. The sample yields thousands of clones, around 83% seen once. Concerning this clone: What it binds is not known.

Notes on the study in general: During treatment, candidate HPV-specific clones and E7-related motifs expanded in tumor. Functional assays defining HPV-specific T cells used only two HPV16-positive patients.

The sample was taken from a patient who underwent chemoradiotherapy. The TCR originated in a human donor with HPV-associated anogenital cancer.

The CDR3 bases are TGTGCCAGCAGCCATGGGAAAGGGGGTAACAATGAGCAGTTCTTC. This encodes CASSHGKGGNNEQFF. The V gene is TRBV6-1, the J gene TRBJ2-1; D perhaps matches TRBD1 (6 bases). This CDR3 has 15 residues. Germline CDR1 reads MNHNS; CDR2 reads SASEGT. The germline V and J ends were trimmed by 6 bases and 5 bases, with 17 bases remaining between them.